These T cell receptor beta chains were read from a single sample in a study of T cells after yellow fever vaccination. TCRdb recomputed calls from the 5' RACE reads with MiXCR, one row per CDR3 protein. The table lists fewer than 350,000 distinct CDR3 sequences, approximately 4% of them singletons, with just under 20% in the top ten. This sample comprised PBMCs, obtained 15 days after the yellow fever booster vaccination. These receptors all stem from a young man who received the YFV17D yellow fever vaccine. The CDR3 runs from the conserved cysteine through the conserved F or W. The D gene is left open where the match is weak. Clone size, where shown, is once, few, many, or a class for clones that have expanded.

D	size	V	J	CDR3	DNA
NA	many	TRBV7-2	TRBJ1-1	CASSSTAMSNTEAFF	TGTGCCAGCAGTTCCACGGCAATGTCGAACACTGAAGCTTTCTTT
NA	few	TRBV27	TRBJ2-3	CASFGQTTDTQYF	TGTGCCAGCTTTGGACAGACCACAGATACGCAGTATTTT
TRBD2	few	TRBV9	TRBJ2-1	CASSVGGTSSYNEQFF	TGTGCCAGCAGCGTAGGTGGGACTAGCTCCTACAATGAGCAGTTCTTC
TRBD2	many	TRBV27	TRBJ2-1	CASSTNGGKQFF	TGTGCCAGCAGTACTAACGGGGGGAAGCAGTTCTTC
TRBD1	NA	TRBV7-9	TRBJ1-6	CASSLETGGSPLHF	TGTGCCAGCAGCTTAGAGACAGGGGGCTCACCCCTCCACTTT
NA	many	TRBV5-1	TRBJ2-1	CASSLEESEPYNEQFF	TGCGCCAGCAGCTTGGAGGAATCCGAACCCTACAATGAGCAGTTCTTC
NA	many	TRBV4-3	TRBJ2-4	CASSQRGRGRDIQYF	TGCGCCAGCAGCCAAAGGGGCCGTGGCCGAGACATTCAGTACTTC
NA	many	TRBV20-1	TRBJ2-1	CSARAGISYNEQFF	TGCAGTGCTAGAGCAGGGATCTCCTACAATGAGCAGTTCTTC
NA	few	TRBV6-5	TRBJ1-2	CASTLGGGANYGYTF	TGTGCCAGCACCCTGGGGGGGGGAGCTAACTATGGCTACACCTTC
NA	NA	TRBV20-1	TRBJ1-2	CSAPSQGTYGYTF	TGCAGTGCGCCTAGTCAGGGGACCTATGGCTACACCTTC
TRBD2	many	TRBV7-2	TRBJ2-1	CASSLQTAGVGDEQFF	TGTGCCAGCAGCTTACAGACAGCGGGGGTCGGAGATGAGCAGTTCTTC
NA	few	TRBV7-3	TRBJ1-1	CASSLMGGNTEAFF	TGTGCCAGCAGCTTAATGGGGGGAAACACTGAAGCTTTCTTT
NA	NA	TRBV12-3/TRBV12-4	TRBJ1-2	CASSTWGNGYTF	TGTGCCAGCAGCACTTGGGGGAACGGCTACACCTTC
TRBD2	many	TRBV7-9	TRBJ2-3	CASSLGLAGGLRAQYF	TGTGCCAGCAGCTTAGGACTAGCGGGGGGACTTCGAGCGCAGTATTTT
TRBD2	NA	TRBV7-3	TRBJ2-3	CASSLYRGLATDTQYF	TGTGCCAGCAGCTTGTATAGGGGACTAGCGACAGATACGCAGTATTTT
NA	many	TRBV12-3/TRBV12-4	TRBJ1-1	CASRLGGYTEAFF	TGTGCCAGCAGACTGGGTGGTTACACTGAAGCTTTCTTT
TRBD1	many	TRBV12-5	TRBJ2-5	CASGLGDSTQETQYF	TGTGCTAGTGGTTTGGGGGACAGTACCCAAGAGACCCAGTACTTC
NA	NA	TRBV9	TRBJ1-5	CASSVVPSQPQHF	TGTGCCAGCAGCGTAGTGCCTAGTCAGCCCCAGCATTTT
NA	many	TRBV4-3	TRBJ2-5	CASSQGRVRAFQETQYF	TGCGCCAGCAGCCAAGGCCGAGTCCGGGCCTTCCAAGAGACCCAGTACTTC
TRBD2	few	TRBV6-4	TRBJ2-1	CASSDHAGGGINEQFF	TGTGCCAGCAGCGACCATGCGGGGGGGGGAATCAATGAGCAGTTCTTC
NA	few	TRBV21-1	TRBJ2-7	CASSKEFLPGIKVYEQYF	TGTGCCAGCAGCAAAGAATTTCTCCCGGGAATTAAGGTCTACGAGCAGTACTTC
NA	many	TRBV7-2	TRBJ1-1	CASSLRQGGPGTEAFF	TGTGCCAGCAGCTTAAGGCAGGGTGGTCCGGGCACTGAAGCTTTCTTT
NA	NA	TRBV5-1	TRBJ2-7	CASSFAGSSYEQYF	TGCGCCAGCAGCTTCGCGGGCAGCTCCTACGAGCAGTACTTC
TRBD2	NA	TRBV6-5	TRBJ2-3	CASSWTSGGAADTQYF	TGTGCCAGCAGTTGGACTAGCGGGGGGGCCGCAGATACGCAGTATTTT
TRBD1	many	TRBV6-1	TRBJ2-1	CASTSLFPGTDNEQFF	TGTGCCAGCACTTCCCTTTTCCCGGGGACAGACAATGAGCAGTTCTTC
NA	NA	TRBV20-1	TRBJ2-1	CSATSMDSGSYNEQFF	TGCAGTGCTACATCAATGGACAGCGGCTCCTACAATGAGCAGTTCTTC
NA	NA	TRBV11-1	TRBJ1-2	CASSFDSLNYGYTF	TGTGCCAGCAGCTTTGACAGTTTAAACTATGGCTACACCTTC
NA	few	TRBV7-2	TRBJ2-7	CASSFYAVVHEQYF	TGTGCCAGCAGCTTTTATGCCGTGGTCCACGAGCAGTACTTC
NA	many	TRBV11-2	TRBJ2-3	CASSASWSTDTQYF	TGTGCCAGCAGCGCTAGTTGGAGCACAGATACGCAGTATTTT
TRBD2	few	TRBV7-2	TRBJ2-3	CASSGRLANTQYF	TGTGCCAGCAGCGGGCGACTAGCCAATACGCAGTATTTT
TRBD2	few	TRBV5-1	TRBJ2-1	CASSPASGGVLFSYNEQFF	TGCGCCAGCAGCCCTGCTAGCGGGGGGGTCCTTTTCTCCTACAATGAGCAGTTCTTC
NA	NA	TRBV5-4	TRBJ2-5	CASSLNYPPQYF	TGTGCCAGCAGCTTGAATTACCCTCCCCAGTACTTC
NA	many	TRBV5-1	TRBJ1-5	CASSLYGNSNQPQHF	TGCGCCAGCAGCTTGTACGGGAATAGCAATCAGCCCCAGCATTTT
NA	few	TRBV5-1	TRBJ2-3	CASSRQGMQYF	TGCGCCAGCAGCCGACAAGGAATGCAGTATTTT
NA	many	TRBV5-1	TRBJ1-3	CASSTSGVPSGNTIYF	TGCGCCAGCAGCACCTCAGGGGTCCCCTCTGGAAACACCATATATTTT
NA	few	TRBV7-9	TRBJ2-5	CASSPLPETQYF	TGTGCCAGCAGCCCCCTCCCAGAGACCCAGTACTTC
TRBD1	many	TRBV5-1	TRBJ1-1	CASSGSGTVNTEAFF	TGCGCCAGCAGCGGTTCCGGGACAGTGAACACTGAAGCTTTCTTT
TRBD2	many	TRBV5-5	TRBJ2-1	CASSLRGGGPGQFF	TGTGCCAGCAGCTTGCGGGGGGGCGGCCCGGGCCAGTTCTTC
NA	NA	TRBV19	TRBJ2-4	CASSIIGDGNIQYF	TGTGCCAGTAGTATAATCGGAGACGGGAATATTCAGTACTTC
NA	few	TRBV12-3/TRBV12-4	TRBJ1-1	CASTPRRSSFGEAFF	TGTGCCAGCACACCCCGGCGTTCTTCATTCGGTGAAGCTTTCTTT
NA	many	TRBV9	TRBJ1-5	CASSAIGGEPQHF	TGTGCCAGCAGCGCCATAGGGGGTGAACCCCAGCATTTT
NA	many	TRBV7-3	TRBJ2-3	CASSTRDGRENTDTQYF	TGTGCCAGCAGCACCCGGGATGGGCGGGAAAACACAGATACGCAGTATTTT
NA	few	TRBV7-2	TRBJ1-5	CASRINGFNQPQHF	TGTGCCAGCAGAATAAACGGGTTCAATCAGCCCCAGCATTTT
NA	NA	TRBV7-2	TRBJ2-3	CASSLYSSTDTQYF	TGTGCCAGCAGCTTATACAGTAGCACAGATACGCAGTATTTT
NA	NA	TRBV7-9	TRBJ1-2	CASSQWAVQGYTF	TGTGCCAGCAGCCAGTGGGCAGTCCAGGGCTACACCTTC
TRBD1	many	TRBV5-1	TRBJ2-2	CASSPTGRTGELFF	TGCGCCAGCAGCCCGACAGGGCGCACCGGGGAGCTGTTTTTT
NA	NA	TRBV9	TRBJ1-1	CASSARPQDTEAFF	TGTGCCAGCAGCGCTCGACCCCAGGACACTGAAGCTTTCTTT
TRBD1	NA	TRBV18	TRBJ1-6	CASSPTTGNNSPLHF	TGTGCCAGCTCACCAACGACAGGGAATAATTCACCCCTCCACTTT
NA	many	TRBV24-1	TRBJ2-1	CATSDFWDNEQFF	TGTGCCACCAGTGATTTTTGGGACAATGAGCAGTTCTTC
NA	NA	TRBV27	TRBJ1-4	CASSPFIGAVGEKLFF	TGTGCCAGCAGTCCCTTTATCGGGGCGGTGGGGGAAAAACTGTTTTTT
NA	many	TRBV5-1	TRBJ1-2	CASSNGTKVNYGYTF	TGCGCCAGCAGCAACGGGACAAAAGTTAACTATGGCTACACCTTC
TRBD2	NA	TRBV12-3/TRBV12-4	TRBJ2-6	CASSGRGGLFPGANVLTF	TGTGCCAGCAGTGGGCGGGGGGGCCTATTCCCTGGGGCCAACGTCCTGACTTTC
TRBD1	many	TRBV20-1	TRBJ2-5	CSDHTPIDRGQQETQYF	TGCAGTGACCATACTCCGATCGACAGGGGGCAGCAAGAGACCCAGTACTTC